This TCR beta chain was identified in a study of identical twins. Each CDR3 protein is one row after TCRdb ran MiXCR on the 5' RACE reads. Of around 680,000 distinct CDR3 sequences in the sample, 8.5% to 9% were seen once. This CDR3 is built from 15 residues. Germline CDR1 and CDR2: SGHTA and FQGNSA. V lost 2 bases and J 2 bases, leaving 13 bases between the germline ends. This same sample was also part of a study on yellow fever vaccine responses in identical twins.

The TCR originated in a woman younger than 35 in good health. The chain is built from TRBV7-2 and TRBJ2-7, with D perhaps TRBD1 (6 bases). Input material: PBMCs. The CDR3 DNA follows: TGTGCCAGCAGCTTACCATCCACAGGGACCTACGAGCAGTACTTC. It encodes CASSLPSTGTYEQYF.